This entry features one T cell receptor (beta chain) sequence. This entry is derived from a study of blood T cell repertoires in COVID-19. In the source study's methods: Researchers report that nucleated cell counts were estimated from reference gene primer amplification. Repertoires were generated with immunoSEQ multiplex PCR, while TCRdb's copy carries only in-frame clones and drops some. The D gene and trimming were derived from the DNA, and the V and J assignments and clone size from that table. Counted here are about 150,000 clones, roughly 84% occurring once; the ten biggest clones make up approximately 9.7%. The CDR3 spans 15 residues. In germline, CDR1 is LNHDA, CDR2 SQIVND (reference sequence). V lost 5 bases to trimming and J lost 7 bases; unmatched junction nucleotides: 9.

The V call is TRBV19, the J call TRBJ1-5, with TRBD1 identical over 9 bases. The sequence came from a woman in her forties or fifties with acute or convalescent COVID-19. Material: peripheral blood. CDR3 in DNA: TGTGCCAGTAGTGTCGGGACAGGGATTAAGCAGCCCCAGCATTTT. Its translation is CASSVGTGIKQPQHF.